These 18 T cell receptor beta chains were sequenced from one sample in a study of OX40 agonist ivuxolimab in advanced cancers. Produced via immunoSEQ multiplex PCR; TCRdb's table is partial and in-frame only. The sample lists some 37,000 clones, approximately 90% occurring once. The sample consisted of CD4+ or CD8+ T cells sorted from blood, taken in a trial of the OX40 agonist ivuxolimab. The receptors were gathered from an adult with an advanced solid tumor such as melanoma, head and neck, liver or kidney cancer.

The chain uses TRBV5-1 and TRBJ2-7, with D tentatively TRBD2 (5 bases). This CDR3 has 12 amino acids. The V end was cut by 4 bases, the J end by 6 bases, with 11 bases between. From germline, CDR1 is SGHRS and CDR2 YFSETQ. The CDR3 nucleotides read TGCGCCAGCAGCGGGCGGGTAGGCGAGCAGTACTTC. Encoded protein: CASSGRVGEQYF.

This chain uses TRBV4-2 with TRBJ2-2; maybe TRBD1 (5 bases). The CDR3 length is 12 residues. The germline V gene encodes CDR1 LGHNA and CDR2 YNFKEQ. The germline V and J ends were trimmed by 1 base and 9 bases, with 6 bases remaining between them. CDR3 bases: TGTGCCAGCAGCCAAGGACAGCGGGAGCTGTTTTTT. Translation gives CASSQGQRELFF.

V gene TRBV19 combines with J gene TRBJ2-7; D gene unclear. The CDR3 loop spans 15 amino acids. Trimming pared 1 base from V and 4 bases from J, leaving 14 bases between. CDR1 and CDR2 from the germline V gene are LNHDA and SQIVND (reference sequence). CDR3 protein: CASSIVGSSTYEQYF. CDR3 nucleotides: TGTGCCAGTAGTATAGTGGGGTCCTCGACTTACGAGCAGTACTTC.

V gene TRBV28 combines with J gene TRBJ2-5; TRBD2 might be the D (6 bases). Trimming stripped 6 bases from V and 0 bases from J, with 20 bases between. Germline assignment: CDR1 MDHEN and CDR2 SYDVKM. The CDR3 is 17 amino acids. In nucleotides, the CDR3 is TGTGCCAGCAGCTATCTTCTATCGGCGGGAAACCAAGAGACCCAGTACTTC. Translating gives CASSYLLSAGNQETQYF.

The chain is built from TRBV27 and TRBJ2-3; perhaps TRBD1 as D (5 bases). Trimming took off 2 bases at V and 6 bases at J, with 6 bases between the two ends. Germline assignment: CDR1 MNHEY and CDR2 SMNVEV (reference sequence). The CDR3 has 12 residues. The CDR3 here is CASSLKGDTQYF. In DNA, the CDR3 is TGTGCCAGCAGTTTAAAGGGGGATACGCAGTATTTT.

This chain joins TRBV2 and TRBJ2-3; D gene ambiguous. Germline V gene data show CDR1 as SNHLY and CDR2 as FYNNEI. V lost 3 bases and J lost 9, with 10 bases in between. CDR3 length equals 12 residues. The CDR3 spells CASSDVRTTQYF. The CDR3 DNA sequence: TGTGCCAGCAGTGACGTTCGGACGACGCAGTATTTT.

The V and J genes are TRBV7-9 and TRBJ2-7, with 12 bases aligning to TRBD2. Germline V gene sequence: CDR1 SEHNR, CDR2 FQNEAQ (reference sequence). V shed 5 bases, J shed 1 base, and the junction held 12 bases outside the gene matches. This CDR3 has 18 amino acids. CDR3 sequence (DNA): TGTGCCAGCAGCCCCGCAGGGCCTACTAGCGGGAGGTCCTACGAGCAGTACTTC. Protein product: CASSPAGPTSGRSYEQYF.

This rearrangement joins TRBV28 to TRBJ2-7; 7 bases agree with TRBD1. The CDR3 covers 17 residues. V was clipped by 5 bases and J by 2 bases; unmatched bases: 15. Germline V gives CDR1 MDHEN, CDR2 SYDVKM. The CDR3: CASSIPGTVPLAYEQYF. The CDR3 DNA is TGTGCCAGCAGTATCCCCGGGACAGTCCCCTTGGCCTACGAGCAGTACTTC.

The chain employs TRBV2 and TRBJ2-5; 9 bases line up with TRBD2. The CDR3 consists of 15 residues. Per the germline V gene, CDR1 is SNHLY and CDR2 is FYNNEI. Trimming at V came to 1 base and at J to 5 bases, leaving 5 bases not matched to a gene. CDR3 residues: CASSEGIAGEETQYF. CDR3 in DNA: TGTGCCAGCAGTGAAGGGATAGCGGGAGAGGAGACCCAGTACTTC.

This chain connects TRBV9 to TRBJ2-5, with 11 bases fitting TRBD2. This CDR3 contains 15 residues. CDR1 is SGDLS, CDR2 YYNGEE, per germline. J was trimmed by 5 bases and V by 3 bases; bases with no gene match: 6. CDR3 sequence (DNA): TGTGCCAGCAGCGCCGCCCTAGCGGGAGGTGAGACCCAGTACTTC. Protein: CASSAALAGGETQYF.

This chain links TRBV7-9 with TRBJ2-7, with D possibly matching TRBD2 (5 bases). CDR3 length: 13 amino acids. Germline V CDR1 and CDR2: SEHNR, FQNEAQ (reference sequence). Trimming removed 3 bases from V and 2 bases from J, with 8 bases in between. CDR3 DNA sequence: TGTGCCAGCAGCTTCCCCGGGACCTACGAGCAGTACTTC. This translates into CASSFPGTYEQYF.

This chain uses TRBV14 with TRBJ2-1; 7 nucleotides agree with TRBD2. This CDR3 comprises 14 residues. V lost 4 bases to trimming and J lost 10 bases; unmatched junction nucleotides: 10. CDR1 is SGHDN, CDR2 FVKESK, per germline. The DNA of the CDR3 is TGTGCCAGCAGCCCCCGGGACTATCGGTGGGAGCAGTTCTTC. Its translation: CASSPRDYRWEQFF.

The chain joins TRBV10-3 to TRBJ1-1, with D possibly TRBD1 on 6 matching bases. This CDR3 comprises 15 residues. Germline V gene data show CDR1 as ENHRY and CDR2 as SYGVKD. Deletions cut 6 bases from V and 0 bases from J, with 14 bases between. The CDR3: CAISDPGAMNTEAFF. The CDR3 DNA reads as TGTGCCATCAGCGACCCGGGGGCGATGAACACTGAAGCTTTCTTT.

This chain joins TRBV6-6 and TRBJ2-7; D is ambiguous. Germline V gene sequence: CDR1 MNHNY, CDR2 SVGAGI (reference sequence). V shed 5 bases and J shed 3 bases, with 8 bases lying between them. The CDR3 runs to 12 residues. CDR3: CASSPQNYEQYF. The DNA of the CDR3 is TGTGCCAGCAGTCCCCAGAACTACGAGCAGTACTTC.

The V gene is TRBV19, the J gene TRBJ2-7; 9 bases align to TRBD2. CDR1 and CDR2 (germline): LNHDA, SQIVND (reference sequence). With V trimmed by 3 bases and J by 2 bases, 2 bases remained unmatched. CDR3 length: 14 residues. This CDR3 reads CASSMTSGTYEQYF. For the CDR3, the DNA is TGTGCCAGTAGTATGACTAGCGGTACCTACGAGCAGTACTTC.

The V and J genes are TRBV7-8 and TRBJ2-7; 7 nucleotides align to TRBD1. CDR3 length: 15 residues. Trimming took 2 bases from V and 0 from J; bases not matched to a gene: 4. CDR1 is SGHVS, CDR2 FQNEAQ, per germline. The CDR3 protein is CASSLTGTDSYEQYF. In DNA form, the CDR3 reads TGTGCCAGCAGCTTAACCGGGACAGACTCCTACGAGCAGTACTTC.

The rearrangement uses TRBV5-8 and TRBJ2-3, with TRBD1 identical over 7 bases. The V and J ends lost 0 bases and 0 bases, in that order; junction bases with no gene match: 4. Germline V lookup: CDR1 SGHTS, CDR2 YDEGEE. There are 16 residues in the CDR3. CDR3 DNA: TGTGCCAGCAGCTTGGGAGTCAGGGGGAGCACAGATACGCAGTATTTT. This gives the protein CASSLGVRGSTDTQYF.

This chain joins TRBV6-1 and TRBJ2-3; maybe TRBD1 (6 bases). The CDR3 totals 15 residues. Trimming cost V 3 bases and J 4 bases, with 14 bases left between them. Germline lookup yields CDR1 MNHNS and CDR2 SASEGT. CDR3 sequence reads: CASSDPPTGPDTQYF. In nucleotides, the CDR3 is TGTGCCAGCAGTGACCCCCCAACAGGGCCAGATACGCAGTATTTT.